The source of this T cell receptor beta chain is a study of blood T cell repertoires in COVID-19. This table comes from immunoSEQ multiplex PCR, and its TCRdb copy is limited to in-frame clones, with some not included. In the table there are about 170,000 clones, 70% to 90% of which are singletons. Specimen: PBMCs or T cells enriched from blood (not recorded which). The TCR sequence derives from a woman aged 45-65 years who had recovered from COVID-19.

The CDR3: CASSPRQDGYSPLHF. Here the CDR3 DNA reads TGTGCCAGCTCGCCAAGACAGGATGGTTATTCACCCCTCCACTTT. The chain carries TRBV18 and TRBJ1-6, with D possibly matching TRBD1 (6 bases). The germline V gene encodes CDR1 KGHSH and CDR2 LQKENI. V gave up 6 bases and J gave up 8 bases, with 17 bases separating them. This CDR3 region has 15 residues.